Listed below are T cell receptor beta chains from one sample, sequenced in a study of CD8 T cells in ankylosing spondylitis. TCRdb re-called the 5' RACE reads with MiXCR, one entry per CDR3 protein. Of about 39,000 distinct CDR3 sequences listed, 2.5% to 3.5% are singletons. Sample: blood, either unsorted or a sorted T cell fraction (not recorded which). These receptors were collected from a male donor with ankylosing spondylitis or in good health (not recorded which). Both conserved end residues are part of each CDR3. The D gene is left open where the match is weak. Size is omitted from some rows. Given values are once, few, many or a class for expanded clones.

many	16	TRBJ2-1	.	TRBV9	CASSAWLTQSGNEQFF	TGTGCCAGCAGCGCTTGGCTTACTCAGTCGGGAAATGAGCAGTTCTTC
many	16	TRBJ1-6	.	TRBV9	CASSVEGVSYNSPLHF	TGTGCCAGCAGCGTAGAGGGGGTCTCCTATAATTCACCCCTCCACTTT
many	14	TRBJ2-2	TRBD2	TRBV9	CASSVGVAGGELFF	TGTGCCAGCAGCGTAGGAGTAGCGGGCGGGGAGCTGTTTTTT
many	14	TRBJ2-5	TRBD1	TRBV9	CASSPTGIQETQYF	TGTGCCAGCAGCCCGACAGGGATCCAAGAGACCCAGTACTTC
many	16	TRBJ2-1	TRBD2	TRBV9	CASSARLADSYNEQFF	TGTGCCAGCAGCGCGAGACTAGCGGACTCCTACAATGAGCAGTTCTTC
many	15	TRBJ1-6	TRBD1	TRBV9	CASSPRTGANSPLHF	TGTGCCAGCAGCCCCCGGACAGGGGCTAATTCACCCCTCCACTTT
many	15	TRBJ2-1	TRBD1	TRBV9	CASSTRQGAGNEQFF	TGTGCCAGCAGCACCCGACAGGGGGCTGGTAATGAGCAGTTCTTC
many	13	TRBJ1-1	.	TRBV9	CASSVAGHTEAFF	TGTGCCAGCAGCGTAGCGGGACACACTGAAGCTTTCTTT
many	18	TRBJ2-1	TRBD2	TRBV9	CASSAGLAGGPSYNEQFF	TGTGCCAGCAGCGCCGGACTAGCGGGAGGTCCCTCCTACAATGAGCAGTTCTTC
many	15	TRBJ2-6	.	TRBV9	CASSDLRSGANVLTF	TGTGCCAGCAGCGATCTTCGCTCTGGGGCCAACGTCCTGACTTTC
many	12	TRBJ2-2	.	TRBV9	CASSVVSGELFF	TGTGCCAGCAGCGTAGTTTCCGGGGAGCTGTTTTTT
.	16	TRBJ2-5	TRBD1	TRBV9	CASSSGTGLVQETQYF	TGTGCCAGCAGTTCCGGGACAGGGTTGGTCCAAGAGACCCAGTACTTC
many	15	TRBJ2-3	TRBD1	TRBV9	CASSVVGTDTDTQYF	TGTGCCAGCAGCGTAGTAGGGACAGACACAGATACGCAGTATTTT
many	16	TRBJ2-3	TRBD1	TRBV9	CASSERTGPTGDTQYF	TGTGCCAGCAGCGAGAGGACAGGCCCGACGGGAGATACGCAGTATTTT
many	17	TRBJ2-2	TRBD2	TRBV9	CASSVEGSGSSTGELFF	TGTGCCAGCAGCGTAGAAGGGAGCGGGAGCTCTACCGGGGAGCTGTTTTTT
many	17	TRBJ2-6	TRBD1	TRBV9	CASSADRTFSGANVLTF	TGTGCCAGCAGCGCGGACAGGACTTTCTCTGGGGCCAACGTCCTGACTTTC
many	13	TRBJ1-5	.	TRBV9	CASSVGPHQPQHF	TGTGCCAGCAGCGTAGGTCCGCATCAGCCCCAGCATTTT
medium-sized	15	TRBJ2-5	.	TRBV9	CASSVSPDRQETQYF	TGTGCCAGCAGCGTATCGCCGGACCGCCAAGAGACCCAGTACTTC
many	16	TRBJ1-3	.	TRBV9	CASSPGPGGSGNTIYF	TGTGCCAGCAGCCCGGGACCGGGGGGCTCTGGAAACACCATATATTTT
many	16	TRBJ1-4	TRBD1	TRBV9	CASSVGPGQVNEKLFF	TGTGCCAGCAGCGTAGGACCGGGACAGGTGAATGAAAAACTGTTTTTT
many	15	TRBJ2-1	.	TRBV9	CASSELPQPYNEQFF	TGTGCCAGCAGCGAGCTACCGCAGCCCTACAATGAGCAGTTCTTC
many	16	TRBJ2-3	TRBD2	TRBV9	CASSIGLAASTDTQYF	TGTGCCAGCAGCATAGGACTAGCGGCTAGCACAGATACGCAGTATTTT
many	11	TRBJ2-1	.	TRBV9	CASGARNEQFF	TGTGCCAGCGGGGCGCGGAATGAGCAGTTCTTC
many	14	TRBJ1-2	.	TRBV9	CASSAGSGSYGYTF	TGTGCCAGCAGCGCCGGGTCAGGTTCCTATGGCTACACCTTC
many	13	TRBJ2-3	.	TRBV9	CASSPRQTDTQYF	TGTGCCAGCAGCCCTCGACAGACAGATACGCAGTATTTT
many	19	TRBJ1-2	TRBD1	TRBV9	CASSVATQGAESTNYGYTF	TGTGCCAGCAGCGTAGCTACTCAGGGGGCAGAATCGACTAACTATGGCTACACCTTC
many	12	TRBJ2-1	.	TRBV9	CASRASGGEQFF	TGTGCCAGCAGAGCGTCGGGTGGTGAGCAGTTCTTC
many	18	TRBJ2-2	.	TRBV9	CASSVARGAQRDTGELFF	TGTGCCAGCAGCGTAGCTCGGGGAGCGCAGAGGGACACCGGGGAGCTGTTTTTT
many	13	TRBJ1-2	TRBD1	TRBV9	CASSPTGTYGYTF	TGTGCCAGCAGCCCGACAGGGACCTATGGCTACACCTTC
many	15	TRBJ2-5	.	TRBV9	CASNPGLSPQETQYF	TGTGCCAGCAACCCCGGTCTCAGCCCGCAAGAGACCCAGTACTTC
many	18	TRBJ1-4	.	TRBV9	CASSERGRAAGSNEKLFF	TGTGCCAGCAGCGAAAGGGGTAGGGCGGCAGGGTCGAATGAAAAACTGTTTTTT
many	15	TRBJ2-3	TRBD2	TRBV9	CASSAGSGGTDTQYF	TGTGCCAGCAGCGCCGGTAGCGGGGGCACAGATACGCAGTATTTT
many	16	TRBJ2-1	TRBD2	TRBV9	CASSVTAGEGYNEQFF	TGTGCCAGCAGCGTAACAGCGGGAGAAGGCTACAATGAGCAGTTCTTC
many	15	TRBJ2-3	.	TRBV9	CASSVEWRRTDTQYF	TGTGCCAGCAGCGTAGAATGGAGGAGGACAGATACGCAGTATTTT
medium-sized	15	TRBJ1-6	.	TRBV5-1	CASSSPGQRASPLHF	TGCGCCAGCAGCTCCCCCGGGCAACGGGCTTCACCCCTCCACTTT
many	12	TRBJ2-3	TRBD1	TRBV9	CASSPDRDTQYF	TGTGCCAGCAGCCCGGACAGGGATACGCAGTATTTT
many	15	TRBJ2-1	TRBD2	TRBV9	CASSVSSSGSGEQFF	TGTGCCAGCAGCGTATCTTCTAGCGGGAGCGGTGAGCAGTTCTTC
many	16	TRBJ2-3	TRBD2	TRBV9	CASSVAAGGRADTQYF	TGTGCCAGCAGCGTAGCGGCGGGGGGGCGCGCAGATACGCAGTATTTT
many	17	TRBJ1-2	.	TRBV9	CASSVPKHGGTNYGYTF	TGTGCCAGCAGCGTACCTAAGCACGGCGGTACTAACTATGGCTACACCTTC
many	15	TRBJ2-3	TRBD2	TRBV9	CASTISGASTDTQYF	TGTGCCAGCACCATAAGCGGGGCGAGCACAGATACGCAGTATTTT
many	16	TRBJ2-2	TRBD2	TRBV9	CASSVVLAGGPGELFF	TGTGCCAGCAGCGTAGTTCTAGCGGGAGGGCCCGGGGAGCTGTTTTTT
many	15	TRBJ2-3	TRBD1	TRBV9	CASSDRGMGQDTQYF	TGTGCCAGCAGTGACAGGGGGATGGGGCAAGATACGCAGTATTTT
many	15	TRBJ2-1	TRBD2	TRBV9	CASSVQSGTSGSKFF	TGTGCCAGCAGCGTACAATCCGGGACTAGCGGGAGTAAGTTCTTC
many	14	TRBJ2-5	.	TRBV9	CASSSVDFQETQYF	TGTGCCAGCAGCTCGGTGGACTTCCAAGAGACCCAGTACTTC
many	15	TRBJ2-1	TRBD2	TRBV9	CASSVGTSGNYEQFF	TGTGCCAGCAGCGTCGGGACTAGCGGGAACTATGAGCAGTTCTTC
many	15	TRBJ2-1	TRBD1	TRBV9	CASSPRQGSYNEQFF	TGTGCCAGCAGCCCCCGACAGGGATCCTACAATGAGCAGTTCTTC
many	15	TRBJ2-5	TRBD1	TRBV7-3	CASSGSGTGGETQYF	TGTGCCAGCAGCGGTTCCGGGACAGGTGGAGAGACCCAGTACTTC
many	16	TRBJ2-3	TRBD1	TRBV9	CASSVAGTGGLDTQYF	TGTGCCAGCAGCGTAGCCGGGACAGGGGGCTTAGATACGCAGTATTTT